These T cell receptor beta chains were read from a single sample in a study of CD8 T cells in Susac syndrome. TCRdb called the immunoSEQ multiplex PCR reads again in MiXCR, with one record for every CDR3 protein. The repertoire holds under 85,000 distinct CDR3 sequences, with approximately 93% as singletons. Sequencing input: CD8+ T cells from PBMCs. These receptor sequences come from a human donor with Susac syndrome. The CDR3 runs from the conserved cysteine through the conserved F or W. The D gene is left open where the match is weak. Rows give clone size only sometimes, using once, few, many, or a class for an expanded clone.

clone size: -
V gene: TRBV19
D gene: -
J gene: TRBJ2-1
CDR3 DNA: TGTGCCAGTAGTCCTGGGCCGGGGCCCTACAATGAGCAGTTCTTC
CDR3 protein: CASSPGPGPYNEQFF

clone size: once
V gene: TRBV9
D gene: -
J gene: TRBJ2-3
CDR3 DNA: TGTGCCAGCACCCCAACGCCCGGGGGCGGGGGTGTTACGCAGTATTTT
CDR3 protein: CASTPTPGGGGVTQYF

clone size: -
V gene: TRBV28
D gene: -
J gene: TRBJ2-3
CDR3 DNA: TGTGCCAGCAAGGGGTCGCCGGAGGGCACAGATACGCAGTATTTT
CDR3 protein: CASKGSPEGTDTQYF

clone size: -
V gene: TRBV6-2/TRBV6-3
D gene: TRBD1
J gene: TRBJ1-2
CDR3 DNA: TGTGCCAGCAGAGCGGCTGGGACAGAGAATGGCTACACCTTC
CDR3 protein: CASRAAGTENGYTF

clone size: -
V gene: TRBV5-1
D gene: -
J gene: TRBJ2-3
CDR3 DNA: TGCGCCAGCAGCTCGGAGGGACAACGGGTTCCAGATACGCAGTATTTT
CDR3 protein: CASSSEGQRVPDTQYF

clone size: few
V gene: TRBV19
D gene: -
J gene: TRBJ2-1
CDR3 DNA: TGTGCCAGTGGCGATGAGCAGTTCTTC
CDR3 protein: CASGDEQFF

clone size: -
V gene: TRBV10-3
D gene: TRBD2
J gene: TRBJ2-1
CDR3 DNA: TGTGCCATCAGCAGACTAGCGGGGGAATCTTACAATGAGCAGTTCTTC
CDR3 protein: CAISRLAGESYNEQFF

clone size: -
V gene: TRBV20-1
D gene: -
J gene: TRBJ2-7
CDR3 DNA: TGCAGTGCAAAGGACGGCTACGAGCAGTACTTC
CDR3 protein: CSAKDGYEQYF

clone size: -
V gene: TRBV9
D gene: TRBD1
J gene: TRBJ1-1
CDR3 DNA: TGTGCCAGCAGTAATGGACAGGATGAAGCTTTCTTT
CDR3 protein: CASSNGQDEAFF

clone size: -
V gene: TRBV27
D gene: TRBD2
J gene: TRBJ2-7
CDR3 DNA: TGTGCCAGCAGTTTACGTGGGGTAGCGGGAGGGCAGTTCGAGCAGTACTTC
CDR3 protein: CASSLRGVAGGQFEQYF

clone size: -
V gene: TRBV6-5
D gene: -
J gene: TRBJ2-7
CDR3 DNA: TGTGCCAGCAGTTTGTCCTTCACCTCCTACGAGCAGTACTTC
CDR3 protein: CASSLSFTSYEQYF

clone size: -
V gene: TRBV5-6
D gene: -
J gene: TRBJ2-1
CDR3 DNA: TGTGCCAGCAGCTCCCCCTCCAGGGGTGGTGAGCAGTTCTTC
CDR3 protein: CASSSPSRGGEQFF

clone size: once
V gene: TRBV19
D gene: TRBD1
J gene: TRBJ1-2
CDR3 DNA: TGTGCCAGCCTAGACAGGGCCCATGGCTACACCTTC
CDR3 protein: CASLDRAHGYTF

clone size: -
V gene: TRBV11-2
D gene: TRBD2
J gene: TRBJ2-1
CDR3 DNA: TGTGCCAGCAGCTTAGGGGGCGGGAGGTACAATGAGCAGTTCTTC
CDR3 protein: CASSLGGGRYNEQFF

clone size: -
V gene: TRBV12-3/TRBV12-4
D gene: TRBD2
J gene: TRBJ2-7
CDR3 DNA: TGTGCCAGCAGTTTGACTAGCGGGGGCTACGAGCAGTACTTC
CDR3 protein: CASSLTSGGYEQYF

clone size: -
V gene: TRBV19
D gene: -
J gene: TRBJ1-5
CDR3 DNA: TGTGCCAGTAAGGAGGTTAATCAGCCCCAGCATTTT
CDR3 protein: CASKEVNQPQHF

clone size: -
V gene: TRBV7-9
D gene: TRBD2
J gene: TRBJ2-3
CDR3 DNA: TGTGCCAGCAGCTTGGGGCAAACTAGCGGGAGGACGGATACGCAGTATTTT
CDR3 protein: CASSLGQTSGRTDTQYF

clone size: -
V gene: TRBV7-9
D gene: -
J gene: TRBJ1-5
CDR3 DNA: TGTGCCAGCAGCTTGGACCCTCAAGGGCAGCCCCAGCATTTT
CDR3 protein: CASSLDPQGQPQHF

clone size: -
V gene: TRBV27
D gene: -
J gene: TRBJ2-6
CDR3 DNA: TGTGCCAGCAGTTTATCCCCCGGCACTGGGGCCAACGTCCTGACTTTC
CDR3 protein: CASSLSPGTGANVLTF

clone size: -
V gene: TRBV28
D gene: -
J gene: TRBJ2-7
CDR3 DNA: TGTGCCAGCAGCACGGAGGGCTCCGAGCAGTACTTC
CDR3 protein: CASSTEGSEQYF

clone size: -
V gene: TRBV12-3/TRBV12-4
D gene: TRBD2
J gene: TRBJ2-3
CDR3 DNA: TGTGCCAGCAGTTCACCATCCGGGACTAATTTAGATACGCAGTATTTT
CDR3 protein: CASSSPSGTNLDTQYF

clone size: once
V gene: TRBV6-5
D gene: TRBD1
J gene: TRBJ2-3
CDR3 DNA: TGTGCCAGCAGTTACAGGGGGCTCCCAGATACGCAGTATTTT
CDR3 protein: CASSYRGLPDTQYF

clone size: -
V gene: TRBV11-3
D gene: -
J gene: TRBJ2-5
CDR3 DNA: TGTGCCAGCAGCCGTGACCCGAGAGGAGAGACCCAGTACTTC
CDR3 protein: CASSRDPRGETQYF

clone size: -
V gene: TRBV4-2
D gene: -
J gene: TRBJ1-2
CDR3 DNA: TGTGCCAGCAGCCAACCTGATGCACAGTCCTATGGCTACACCTTC
CDR3 protein: CASSQPDAQSYGYTF

clone size: -
V gene: TRBV15
D gene: -
J gene: TRBJ2-1
CDR3 DNA: TGTGCCACCAGCAGAGGGGTTGGTTCAGGGTCGGATGAGCAGTTCTTC
CDR3 protein: CATSRGVGSGSDEQFF

clone size: -
V gene: TRBV18
D gene: -
J gene: TRBJ2-5
CDR3 DNA: TGTGCCAGCTCAAATACGGGAGAAGAGACCCAGTACTTC
CDR3 protein: CASSNTGEETQYF

clone size: -
V gene: TRBV2
D gene: -
J gene: TRBJ1-1
CDR3 DNA: TGTGCCAGCAGTGTAACGGGGGCGGTTGAAGCTTTCTTT
CDR3 protein: CASSVTGAVEAFF

clone size: -
V gene: TRBV7-6
D gene: TRBD2
J gene: TRBJ2-1
CDR3 DNA: TGTGCCAGCAGCCGTACCGGGACTAGCGGGAGAGTTTCCGAGCAGTTCTTC
CDR3 protein: CASSRTGTSGRVSEQFF

clone size: -
V gene: TRBV6-5
D gene: -
J gene: TRBJ1-1
CDR3 DNA: TGTGCCAGCAGTTACGATCAGGTTGGGGGCGCTGAAGCTTTCTTT
CDR3 protein: CASSYDQVGGAEAFF

clone size: -
V gene: TRBV10-3
D gene: TRBD1
J gene: TRBJ1-2
CDR3 DNA: TGTGCCATCAGTGAGTTTAAGCAGGGGGCGAGCGGCTACACCTTC
CDR3 protein: CAISEFKQGASGYTF

clone size: -
V gene: TRBV18
D gene: TRBD2
J gene: TRBJ2-7
CDR3 DNA: TGTGCCAGTGCCCTTTCGGGAGGGACCTACGAGCAGTACTTC
CDR3 protein: CASALSGGTYEQYF

clone size: few
V gene: TRBV19
D gene: TRBD1
J gene: TRBJ1-5
CDR3 DNA: TGTGCCAGCTACCGGACAGGGGACCATCAGCCCCAGCATTTT
CDR3 protein: CASYRTGDHQPQHF

clone size: -
V gene: TRBV11-2
D gene: TRBD2
J gene: TRBJ2-7
CDR3 DNA: TGTGCCAGCAGCTGTCGCCTCCCCTGGACTGGCGGGAGGGTCCACGAGCAGTACTTC
CDR3 protein: CASSCRLPWTGGRVHEQYF

clone size: once
V gene: TRBV13
D gene: TRBD1
J gene: TRBJ2-1
CDR3 DNA: TGTGCCAGCAGCTTCTGGGACAGAGCTGAGCAGTTCTTC
CDR3 protein: CASSFWDRAEQFF

clone size: -
V gene: TRBV12-3/TRBV12-4
D gene: -
J gene: TRBJ2-1
CDR3 DNA: TGTGCCAGCAGCCCAGAGGGAAGCTCCTACAATGAGCAGTTCTTC
CDR3 protein: CASSPEGSSYNEQFF

clone size: -
V gene: TRBV5-8
D gene: -
J gene: TRBJ1-2
CDR3 DNA: TGTGCCAGCAGCCCATCCCTGGACCCCCCACTCCCCTATGGCTACACTTTC
CDR3 protein: CASSPSLDPPLPYGYTF

clone size: -
V gene: TRBV15
D gene: -
J gene: TRBJ1-1
CDR3 DNA: TGTGCCACCAGCAGGCCCTCGGGACTCATGAACACTGAAGCTTTCTTT
CDR3 protein: CATSRPSGLMNTEAFF

clone size: -
V gene: TRBV5-4
D gene: -
J gene: TRBJ2-3
CDR3 DNA: TGTGCCAGCAGCCCTTGGGGGATGCAGCAAGTCCCAGATACGCAGTATTTT
CDR3 protein: CASSPWGMQQVPDTQYF

clone size: -
V gene: TRBV19
D gene: -
J gene: TRBJ1-4
CDR3 DNA: TGTGCCAGTAGTATGTCCGGGGGGTCCGGGAAACTGTTTTTT
CDR3 protein: CASSMSGGSGKLFF

clone size: -
V gene: TRBV9
D gene: TRBD2
J gene: TRBJ2-1
CDR3 DNA: TGTGCCAGCAGCGTAAGGGCTAGCGGGTTGTACAATGAGCAGTTCTTC
CDR3 protein: CASSVRASGLYNEQFF

clone size: -
V gene: TRBV12-5
D gene: -
J gene: TRBJ2-1
CDR3 DNA: TGTGCTAGTGGTTTGCTAGAGGACAATGAGCAGTTCTTC
CDR3 protein: CASGLLEDNEQFF